Following are 27 T cell receptor beta chains from one sample sequenced in a study of beta chain features in type 1 diabetes (dated by TCRdb to 2016 to 2018). Broad study findings and their caveats: Type 1 diabetes patients showed a moderate but significant shortening of TCRB CDR3 length in all four CD4+ subsets.

What these receptors recognize is not known. Library construction relied on the immunoSEQ multiplex PCR assay. All of the isolated RNA was reverse transcribed with the High Capacity cDNA Reverse Transcription Kit, so expressed TCRB transcripts were sequenced. TCRdb stores this immuneACCESS table with in-frame sequences only. Part of the clones is absent; in the studies checked, under half of the shortfall reflects unresolved V genes, and no reason is known for the rest. For this sample the table gives roughly 340,000 clones, of which roughly 12% were detected only once. The top ten constitute roughly 0.0097% of the sample. Sequencing used naive CD4+ T cells from blood. This specimen's cell subset or site label, interpreted: true naive CD4+ T cells. Source of these receptors: a woman between 18 and 29 years old with type 1 diabetes.

This rearrangement joins TRBV28 to TRBJ1-2, with 8 nucleotides matching TRBD1. In germline, CDR1 is MDHEN, CDR2 SYDVKM. Losses at the gene ends were 6 bases for V and 3 bases for J; bases not matched to a gene: 6. The CDR3 length is 14 residues. CDR3 amino acids: CASSTGGTHYGYTF. CDR3 DNA sequence: TGTGCCAGCAGCACAGGGGGAACTCACTATGGCTACACCTTC.

The chain couples TRBV7-2 to TRBJ1-1; D might be TRBD1 (6 bases). Trimming left V 5 bases short and J 7 bases short, with 20 bases between. Germline CDR1 reads SGHTA; CDR2 reads FQGNSA. The CDR3 spans 15 residues. CDR3 bases: TGTGCCAGCAGCCTCAATGGTGGGGGGGCGGGTGAAGCTTTCTTT. Protein sequence: CASSLNGGGAGEAFF.

The chain joins TRBV7-2 to TRBJ1-6; D is perhaps TRBD1 (5 bases). The CDR3 length is 15 residues. Per the germline V gene, CDR1 is SGHTA and CDR2 is FQGNSA. V was trimmed by 1 base and J by 7 bases, leaving 11 bases between them. CDR3 amino acids: CASSLVPGMNSPLHF. CDR3 nucleotides: TGTGCCAGCAGCTTAGTTCCAGGGATGAATTCACCCCTCCACTTT.

This clone came up a few times. The chain uses TRBV30 and TRBJ2-7; the D gene is possibly TRBD2 (7 bases). From germline, CDR1 is GTSNPN and CDR2 SVGIG (reference sequence). This CDR3 is 14 amino acids long. The V gene lost 0 bases and the J gene lost 4 bases, with 13 bases spanning the gap. The CDR3 sequence: CAWSVGGLQYEQYF. DNA for the CDR3: TGTGCCTGGAGTGTAGGGGGACTACAATACGAGCAGTACTTC.

V usage is TRBV11-3 and J usage is TRBJ2-1; 9 positions agree with TRBD1. The CDR3 has 14 residues. Trimming at V came to 5 bases and at J to 6 bases, leaving 5 bases not matched to a gene. Germline CDR1 reads SGHNT; CDR2 reads YENEEA. CDR3 sequence reads: CASSRQGVLNEQFF. In DNA form, the CDR3 reads TGTGCCAGCAGCCGACAGGGGGTACTCAATGAGCAGTTCTTC.

There are a few counts of this clone. This sequence joins TRBV4-1 and TRBJ2-7; the D is unclear. The CDR3 length is 16 residues. V lost 0 bases and J lost 1, with 13 bases in between. Germline lookup yields CDR1 MGHRA and CDR2 YSYEKL. This chain's CDR3 is CASSQDPAKSSYEQYF. Here the CDR3 DNA reads TGCGCCAGCAGCCAAGATCCTGCCAAGAGTTCCTACGAGCAGTACTTC.

The sample holds a few counts of this clone. J is TRBJ1-5 and V is TRBV5-4; D not resolved. Germline V CDR1 and CDR2: SGHNT, YYREEE (reference sequence). The CDR3 spans 13 residues. Trimming shortened V by 4 bases and J by 7 bases, and 12 bases separated the two germline ends. The CDR3 DNA is TGTGCCAGCAGCCCCGAGGCGGGACAGCCCCAGCATTTT. It codes for CASSPEAGQPQHF.

This clone was seen only a few times. This rearrangement joins TRBV7-9 to TRBJ2-1; D is unclear. Trimming took 4 bases from V and 9 from J, leaving 7 bases between them. Germline V gene sequence: CDR1 SEHNR, CDR2 FQNEAQ (reference sequence). The length of the CDR3 is 11 residues. The CDR3, as DNA: TGTGCCAGCAGCTCTAGTAGTGAGCAGTTCTTC. Translating gives CASSSSSEQFF.

The chain joins TRBV7-9 to TRBJ2-1, with 8 bases that match TRBD1. Germline V gene lookup returns CDR1 SEHNR and CDR2 FQNEAQ (reference sequence). The CDR3 is 13 residues long. With V trimmed by 7 bases and J by 1 base, 0 bases remained unmatched. CDR3 amino acids: CASNRGSYNEQFF. In DNA, the CDR3 is TGTGCCAGCAACAGGGGGTCCTACAATGAGCAGTTCTTC.

This clone has more than one count but fewer than ten. The rearrangement joins TRBV15 to TRBJ1-5; D is unresolved. Germline V gene data show CDR1 as LNHNV and CDR2 as YYDKDF (reference sequence). V was clipped by 0 bases and J by 1 base, with 10 bases between them. The CDR3 runs to 16 residues. CDR3 protein: CATSRDRSWSNQPQHF. CDR3 nucleotide sequence: TGTGCCACCAGCAGAGATAGGAGCTGGAGCAATCAGCCCCAGCATTTT.

This clone has only a few counts. The chain combines TRBV20-1 with TRBJ2-7; unclear D gene. CDR3 length equals 11 residues. CDR1 and CDR2 from the germline V gene are DFQATT and SNEGSKA (reference sequence). The V end lost 6 bases, the J end lost 2 bases, and 8 bases lay between the germline ends. Written as DNA, the CDR3 is TGCAGTGCGTCTCTAGCCTACGAGCAGTACTTC. Translated: CSASLAYEQYF.

In its sample, this clone was seen a few times. The J gene is TRBJ1-2, the V gene TRBV7-2; possibly TRBD1 for D (6 bases). The germline gives CDR1 SGHTA, CDR2 FQGNSA. Trimming shortened V by 7 bases and J by 6 bases, and 15 bases separated the two germline ends. CDR3 length: 13 residues. The CDR3 region is CASILKRDNGYTF. For the CDR3, the DNA is TGTGCCAGCATCCTAAAGAGGGACAATGGCTACACCTTC.

A few counts support this clone. The chain carries TRBV7-3 and TRBJ2-3; TRBD2 matches 7 bases. This CDR3 contains 16 residues. The V segment lost 5 bases and the J segment 5 bases; nucleotides outside the gene matches: 13. The V gene's germline CDR1 is SGHTA and CDR2 FQGTGA. The DNA of the CDR3 is TGTGCCAGCAGCCCGAATCTAGCGGCAGGGAGAGATACGCAGTATTTT. Its translation is CASSPNLAAGRDTQYF.

This clone was counted a few times. The chain carries TRBV28 and TRBJ2-7, with 9 bases identical to TRBD1. The CDR3 has 16 residues. V gave up 6 bases and J gave up 1 base; unmatched junction bases: 10. Per the germline V gene, CDR1 is MDHEN and CDR2 is SYDVKM. CDR3 in DNA: TGTGCCAGCAGCTACCCGGCAGGGACAGGGTCCTACGAGCAGTACTTC. It translates to CASSYPAGTGSYEQYF.

The V and J genes are TRBV18 and TRBJ2-1; TRBD2 agrees at 12 bases. With 3 bases clipped from V and 5 bases from J, the junction kept 2 bases outside the gene matches. Germline V gives CDR1 KGHSH, CDR2 LQKENI. The CDR3 covers 15 residues. CDR3 sequence (DNA): TGTGCCAGCTCACCGACTAGCGGGGGTAACAATGAGCAGTTCTTC. Amino acid sequence: CASSPTSGGNNEQFF.

This clone was seen a handful of times. The J gene is TRBJ2-2, the V gene TRBV19, with D possibly matching TRBD2 (6 bases). This CDR3 is built from 13 residues. V gave up 5 bases and J gave up 6 bases, with 10 bases separating them. Germline-derived CDR1 and CDR2 are LNHDA and SQIVND (reference sequence). CDR3 DNA: TGTGCCAGTAGTCCCGGGGGATCCGGGGAGCTGTTTTTT. Protein: CASSPGGSGELFF.

J is TRBJ2-7 and V is TRBV30; 10 nucleotides align to TRBD1. After removal of 7 bases from V and 4 bases from J, the junction contained 7 bases not matched to a gene. Germline V gene lookup returns CDR1 GTSNPN and CDR2 SVGIG (reference sequence). The CDR3 has 13 residues. CDR3: CALTGGARYEQYF. For the CDR3, the DNA is TGTGCCTTGACAGGGGGCGCAAGGTACGAGCAGTACTTC.

The chain has TRBV30 and TRBJ1-1; 7 bases fit TRBD1. From germline, CDR1 is GTSNPN and CDR2 SVGIG (reference sequence). Trimming cost V 2 bases and J 1 base; bases outside gene matches: 1. This CDR3 spans 13 amino acids. CDR3 nucleotides: TGTGCCTGGAGTCGACAGGGGAACACTGAAGCTTTCTTT. Translating gives CAWSRQGNTEAFF.

The chain couples TRBV25-1 to TRBJ1-1; 10 bases are a match to TRBD1. The CDR3 extends over 15 amino acids. The germline V gene has CDR1 MGHDK and CDR2 SYGVNS. Unmatched junction bases numbered 10, after V lost 8 bases and J lost 4 bases. The CDR3: CASRGQGERATEAFF. DNA of the CDR3: TGTGCCAGCCGAGGACAGGGGGAAAGAGCCACTGAAGCTTTCTTT.

The sample holds a few counts of this clone. The V call is TRBV6-5, the J call TRBJ2-7, with 8 bases that match TRBD1. Germline loops: CDR1 MNHEY, CDR2 SVGAGI. V lost 6 bases, J lost 4 bases, and 8 bases stayed unmatched. This CDR3 is 14 amino acids long. CDR3 DNA: TGTGCCAGCAGCAGGGGGCTGGGTTGGTACGAGCAGTACTTC. Its translation is CASSRGLGWYEQYF.

The chain couples TRBV30 to TRBJ2-5, with a tentative D call TRBD1 (5 bases). With 3 bases removed from V and 6 bases from J, the gap between germline ends came to 17 bases. The CDR3 is made up of 14 amino acids. Germline V gene data show CDR1 as GTSNPN and CDR2 as SVGIG (reference sequence). CDR3 DNA: TGTGCCTGGAGGTCAGACAGAAATCGGCAGACCCAGTACTTC. Translated, it gives CAWRSDRNRQTQYF.

About this clone itself: The junction shows a germline mismatch at one end, possibly a read error. J is TRBJ1-2 and V is TRBV28, with 7 positions matching TRBD1. Germline assignment: CDR1 MDHEN and CDR2 SYDVKM. This CDR3 has 9 residues. As DNA, the CDR3 is TGTGCCAGCAGTGCGGACAGGCTGTTC. It specifies CASSADRLF.

This clone has more than one count but fewer than ten. The gene calls are TRBV27 and TRBJ2-7, with TRBD1 identical over 7 bases. Trimming removed 3 bases from V and 4 bases from J; junction bases left unmatched: 9. Germline loops: CDR1 MNHEY, CDR2 SMNVEV (reference sequence). The CDR3 runs 15 residues. The CDR3 is CASSLGDSTSYEQYF. CDR3 coding DNA: TGTGCCAGCAGTTTGGGGGACAGTACCTCGTACGAGCAGTACTTC.

This clone was recorded a few times. This sequence joins TRBV5-1 and TRBJ2-1; no clear D. This CDR3 region has 12 residues. Germline V gene sequence: CDR1 SGHRS, CDR2 YFSETQ. V was pared by 0 bases and J by 9 bases, with 7 bases between. CDR3 nucleotides: TGCGCCAGCAGCTTGGGGTTCAGTGAGCAGTTCTTC. This sequence encodes CASSLGFSEQFF.

V and J are TRBV9 and TRBJ2-5; D remains unclear. Deletions cut 4 bases from V and 1 base from J, with 5 bases between. There are 12 residues in the CDR3. Germline loops: CDR1 SGDLS, CDR2 YYNGEE. In nucleotides, the CDR3 is TGTGCCAGCAGCCCCGTCCAAGAGACCCAGTACTTC. This encodes CASSPVQETQYF.

This clone appeared a few times. The chain has TRBV29-1 and TRBJ2-1; unclear D gene. V was pared by 1 base and J by 5 bases, with 3 bases between. The CDR3 spans 11 residues. Germline CDR1 reads SQVTM; CDR2 reads ANQGSEA. CDR3 loop: CSVEVNNEQFF. The DNA of the CDR3 is TGCAGCGTTGAAGTAAACAATGAGCAGTTCTTC.

This clone was counted only a few times. J is TRBJ2-7 and V is TRBV7-2, with D maybe TRBD2 (5 bases). Germline V gene sequence: CDR1 SGHTA, CDR2 FQGNSA. The ends were cut back, 5 bases at V and 6 bases at J, with 14 bases in the middle. This CDR3 has 13 residues. This CDR3 is CASSLSGMREQYF. CDR3 nucleotide sequence: TGTGCCAGCAGCCTATCCGGGATGCGCGAGCAGTACTTC.